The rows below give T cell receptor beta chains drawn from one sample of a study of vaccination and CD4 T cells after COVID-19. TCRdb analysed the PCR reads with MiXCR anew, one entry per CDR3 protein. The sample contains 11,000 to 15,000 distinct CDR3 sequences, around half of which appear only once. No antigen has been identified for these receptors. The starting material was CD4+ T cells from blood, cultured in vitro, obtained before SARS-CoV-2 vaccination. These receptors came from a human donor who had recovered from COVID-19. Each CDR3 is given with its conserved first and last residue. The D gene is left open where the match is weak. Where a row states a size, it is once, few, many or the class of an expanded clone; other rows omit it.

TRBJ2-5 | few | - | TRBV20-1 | CSGVSVQEQETQYF | TGCAGTGGGGTCTCAGTACAGGAACAAGAGACCCAGTACTTC
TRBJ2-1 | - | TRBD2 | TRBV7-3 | CASSASGSLLTSYNEQFF | TGTGCCAGCAGCGCCAGCGGGAGCTTACTTACGTCTTACAATGAGCAGTTCTTC
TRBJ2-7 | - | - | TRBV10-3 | CAISADSWTYEQYF | TGTGCCATCAGTGCGGACAGCTGGACCTACGAGCAGTACTTC
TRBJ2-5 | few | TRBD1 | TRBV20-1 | CSAREGGPETQYF | TGCAGTGCTAGAGAAGGGGGCCCAGAGACCCAGTACTTC
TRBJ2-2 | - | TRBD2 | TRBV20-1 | CSARGSGRDWNTGELFF | TGCAGTGCCAGGGGTAGCGGGAGAGATTGGAACACCGGGGAGCTGTTTTTT
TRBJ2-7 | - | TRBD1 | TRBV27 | CASSSRRGWTYEQYF | TGTGCCAGCAGTTCTCGCAGGGGGTGGACCTACGAGCAGTACTTC
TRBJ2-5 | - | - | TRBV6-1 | CASNRTHHRVGETQYF | TGTGCCAGCAATCGCACCCACCACAGGGTTGGGGAGACCCAGTACTTC
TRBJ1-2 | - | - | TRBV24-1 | CATSERNYGYTF | TGTGCCACCAGTGAACGAAACTATGGCTACACCTTC
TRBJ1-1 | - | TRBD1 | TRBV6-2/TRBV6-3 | CASSWGQGSYTEAFF | TGTGCCAGCAGTTGGGGACAGGGAAGTTACACTGAAGCTTTCTTT
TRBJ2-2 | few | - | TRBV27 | CASSSTAGELFF | TGTGCCAGCAGCTCAACAGCCGGGGAGCTGTTTTTT